The present TCR beta chain was sequenced within a study of molecular identifiers for immune sequencing clone quantification. MiXCR, run by TCRdb on the PCR reads, gives a single entry per CDR3 protein. The table has around 480,000 distinct CDR3 sequences, about a fifth seen once; the top ten hold 0.65% to 0.95%. The V segment lost 0 bases and the J segment 1 base; nucleotides outside the gene matches: 3. The CDR3 loop spans 15 amino acids. The germline V gene encodes CDR1 MNHEY and CDR2 SVGAGI. Sequenced: naive CD8+ T cells from blood, with Jurkat cell RNA spiked in. Subset defined: FACS-sorted CD8+CD4-CCR7+CD45RA+ naive T cells. The TCR was taken from a human donor in good health. Some libraries in this study had Jurkat cell RNA spiked in. The rearrangement links TRBV6-5 to TRBJ2-7, with 7 bases that match TRBD1. DNA for the CDR3: TGTGCCAGCAGTTACTCCGAGGGGGCATCCTACGAGCAGTACTTC. Residues: CASSYSEGASYEQYF.